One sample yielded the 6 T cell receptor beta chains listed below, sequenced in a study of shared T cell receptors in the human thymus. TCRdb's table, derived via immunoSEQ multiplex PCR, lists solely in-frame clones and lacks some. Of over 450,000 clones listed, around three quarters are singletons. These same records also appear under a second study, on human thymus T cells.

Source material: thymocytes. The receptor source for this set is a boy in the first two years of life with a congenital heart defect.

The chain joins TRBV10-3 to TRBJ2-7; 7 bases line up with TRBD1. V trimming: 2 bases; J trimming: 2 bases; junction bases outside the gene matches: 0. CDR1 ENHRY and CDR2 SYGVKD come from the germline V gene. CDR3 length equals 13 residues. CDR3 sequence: CAISEQGAYEQYF. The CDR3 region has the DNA TGTGCCATCAGTGAGCAGGGGGCCTACGAGCAGTACTTC.

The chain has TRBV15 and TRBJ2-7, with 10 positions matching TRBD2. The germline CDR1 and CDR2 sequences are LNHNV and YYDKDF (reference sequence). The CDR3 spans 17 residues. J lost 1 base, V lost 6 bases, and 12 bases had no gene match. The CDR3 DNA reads TGTGCCACCAGTCGATTTAGGGAGCGGGAGGGGTCCTACGAGCAGTACTTC. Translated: CATSRFREREGSYEQYF.

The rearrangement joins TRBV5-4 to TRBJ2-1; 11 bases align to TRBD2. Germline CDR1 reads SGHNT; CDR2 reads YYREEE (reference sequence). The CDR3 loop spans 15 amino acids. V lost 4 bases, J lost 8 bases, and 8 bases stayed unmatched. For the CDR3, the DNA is TGTGCCAGCAGCAGGGAGGGGACTAGCGGCGATGAGCAGTTCTTC. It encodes CASSREGTSGDEQFF.

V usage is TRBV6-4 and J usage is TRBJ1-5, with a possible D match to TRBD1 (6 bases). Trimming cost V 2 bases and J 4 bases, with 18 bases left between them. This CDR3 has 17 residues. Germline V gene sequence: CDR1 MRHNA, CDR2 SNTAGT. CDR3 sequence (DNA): TGTGCCAGCAGTGACCCTCAAGGCACAGGGTTGAATCAGCCCCAGCATTTT. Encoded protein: CASSDPQGTGLNQPQHF.

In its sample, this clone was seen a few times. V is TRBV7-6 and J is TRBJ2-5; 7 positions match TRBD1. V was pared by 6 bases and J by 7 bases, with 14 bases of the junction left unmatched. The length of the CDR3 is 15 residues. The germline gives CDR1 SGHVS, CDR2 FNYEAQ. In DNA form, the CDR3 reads TGTGCCAGCAGTCGGGACAGCCGGGCTGAAGGGACCCAGTACTTC. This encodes CASSRDSRAEGTQYF.

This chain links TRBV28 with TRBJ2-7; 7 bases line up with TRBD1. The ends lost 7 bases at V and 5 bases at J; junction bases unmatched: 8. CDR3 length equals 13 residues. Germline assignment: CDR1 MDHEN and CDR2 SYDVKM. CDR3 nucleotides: TGTGCCAGCACCGAACAGGGGAGACACGAGCAGTACTTC. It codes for CASTEQGRHEQYF.